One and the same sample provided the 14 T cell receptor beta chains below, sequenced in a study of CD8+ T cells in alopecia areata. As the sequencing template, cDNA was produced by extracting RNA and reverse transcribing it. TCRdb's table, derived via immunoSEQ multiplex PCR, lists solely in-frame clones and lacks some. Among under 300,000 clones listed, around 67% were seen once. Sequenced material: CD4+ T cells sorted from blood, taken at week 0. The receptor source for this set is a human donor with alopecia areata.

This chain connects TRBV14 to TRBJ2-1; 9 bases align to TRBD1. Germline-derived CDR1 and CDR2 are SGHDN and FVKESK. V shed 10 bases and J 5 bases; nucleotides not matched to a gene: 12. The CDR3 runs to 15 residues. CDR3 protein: CATQIAGTGHNEQFF. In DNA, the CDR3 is TGTGCCACCCAAATCGCCGGGACAGGGCACAATGAGCAGTTCTTC. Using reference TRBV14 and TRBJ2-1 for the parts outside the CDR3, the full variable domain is EAGVTQFPSHSVIEKGQTVTLRCDPISGHDNLYWYRRVMGKEIKFLLHFVKESKQDESGMPNNRFLAERTGGTYSTLKVQPAELEDSGVYFCATQIAGTGHNEQFFGPGTRLTVL.

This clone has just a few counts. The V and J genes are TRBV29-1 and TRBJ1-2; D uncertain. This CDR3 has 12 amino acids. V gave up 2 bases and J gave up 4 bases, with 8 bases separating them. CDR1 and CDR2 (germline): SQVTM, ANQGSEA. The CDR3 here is CSVEHQLYGYTF. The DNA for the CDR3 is TGCAGCGTTGAACACCAACTCTATGGCTACACCTTC.

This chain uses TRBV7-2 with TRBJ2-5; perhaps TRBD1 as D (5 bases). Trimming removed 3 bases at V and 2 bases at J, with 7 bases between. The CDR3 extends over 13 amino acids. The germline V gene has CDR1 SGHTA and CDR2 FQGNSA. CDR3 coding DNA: TGTGCCAGCAGCTTGACAGTTCAAGAGACCCAGTACTTC. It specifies CASSLTVQETQYF. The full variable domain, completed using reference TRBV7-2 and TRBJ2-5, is GAGVSQSPSNKVTEKGKDVELRCDPISGHTALYWYRQSLGQGLEFLIYFQGNSAPDKSGLPSDRFSAERTGGSVSTLTIQRTQQEDSAVYLCASSLTVQETQYFGPGTRLLVL.

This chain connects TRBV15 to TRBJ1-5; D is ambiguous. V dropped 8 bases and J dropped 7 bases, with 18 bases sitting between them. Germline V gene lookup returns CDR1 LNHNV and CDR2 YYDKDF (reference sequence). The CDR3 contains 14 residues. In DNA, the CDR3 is TGTGCCACCCACACAGACATATTCGGGCAGCCCCAGCATTTT. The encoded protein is CATHTDIFGQPQHF.

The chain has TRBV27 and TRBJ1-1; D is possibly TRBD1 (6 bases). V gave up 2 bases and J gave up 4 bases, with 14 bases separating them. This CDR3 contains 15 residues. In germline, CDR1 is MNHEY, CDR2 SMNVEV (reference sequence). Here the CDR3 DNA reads TGTGCCAGCAGTTTAGCCCCCGGGACACGCACTGAAGCTTTCTTT. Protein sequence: CASSLAPGTRTEAFF.

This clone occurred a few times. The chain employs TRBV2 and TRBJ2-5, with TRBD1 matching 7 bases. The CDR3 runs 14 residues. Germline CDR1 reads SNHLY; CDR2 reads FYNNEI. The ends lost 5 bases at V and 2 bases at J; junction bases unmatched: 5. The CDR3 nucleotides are TGTGCCAGCAGTTCACCGGGACAGCAAGAGACCCAGTACTTC. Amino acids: CASSSPGQQETQYF.

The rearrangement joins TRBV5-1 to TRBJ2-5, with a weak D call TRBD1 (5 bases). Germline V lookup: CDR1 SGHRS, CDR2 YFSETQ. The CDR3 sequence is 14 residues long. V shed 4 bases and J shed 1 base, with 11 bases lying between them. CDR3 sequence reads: CASSAQGPQETQYF. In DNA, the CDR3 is TGCGCCAGCAGCGCGCAGGGTCCCCAAGAGACCCAGTACTTC.

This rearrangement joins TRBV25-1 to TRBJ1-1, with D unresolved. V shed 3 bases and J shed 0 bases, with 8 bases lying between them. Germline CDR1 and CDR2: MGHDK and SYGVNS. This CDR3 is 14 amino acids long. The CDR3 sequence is CASSDPGMNTEAFF. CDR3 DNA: TGTGCCAGCAGTGATCCCGGGATGAACACTGAAGCTTTCTTT.

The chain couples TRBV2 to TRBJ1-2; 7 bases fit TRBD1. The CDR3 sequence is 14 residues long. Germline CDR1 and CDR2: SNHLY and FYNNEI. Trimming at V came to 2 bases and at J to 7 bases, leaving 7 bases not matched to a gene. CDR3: CASSEFGTDRGYTF. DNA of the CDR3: TGTGCCAGCAGTGAATTCGGGACAGACCGTGGCTACACCTTC.

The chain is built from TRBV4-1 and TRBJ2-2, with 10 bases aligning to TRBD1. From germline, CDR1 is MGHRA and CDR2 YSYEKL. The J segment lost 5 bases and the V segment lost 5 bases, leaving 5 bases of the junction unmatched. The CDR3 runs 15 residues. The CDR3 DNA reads TGCGCCAGCAGCAACCCGGGACAGGGGACCGGGGAGCTGTTTTTT. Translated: CASSNPGQGTGELFF.

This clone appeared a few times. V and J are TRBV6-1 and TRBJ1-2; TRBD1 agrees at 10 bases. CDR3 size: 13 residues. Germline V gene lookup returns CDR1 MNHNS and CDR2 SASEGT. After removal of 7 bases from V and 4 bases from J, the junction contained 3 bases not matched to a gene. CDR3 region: CASNRDRGYGYTF. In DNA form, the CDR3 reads TGTGCCAGCAATCGGGACAGGGGCTATGGCTACACCTTC.

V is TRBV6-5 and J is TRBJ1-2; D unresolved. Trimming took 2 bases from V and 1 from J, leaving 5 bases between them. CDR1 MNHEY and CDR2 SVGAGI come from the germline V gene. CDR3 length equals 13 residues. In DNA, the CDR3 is TGTGCCAGCAGTTACATGGGTAACTATGGCTACACCTTC. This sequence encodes CASSYMGNYGYTF.

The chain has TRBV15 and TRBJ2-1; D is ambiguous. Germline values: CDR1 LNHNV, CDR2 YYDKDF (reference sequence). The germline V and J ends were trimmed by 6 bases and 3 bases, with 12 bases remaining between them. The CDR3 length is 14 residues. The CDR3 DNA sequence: TGTGCCACCAGTAGGGCCCTAGGCTACAATGAGCAGTTCTTC. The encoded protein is CATSRALGYNEQFF.

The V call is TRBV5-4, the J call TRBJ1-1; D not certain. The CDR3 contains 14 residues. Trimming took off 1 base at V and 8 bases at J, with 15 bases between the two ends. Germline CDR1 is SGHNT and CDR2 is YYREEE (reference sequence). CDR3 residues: CASSLSGPRTEAFF. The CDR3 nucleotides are TGTGCCAGCAGCTTGAGTGGGCCTCGAACCGAAGCTTTCTTT. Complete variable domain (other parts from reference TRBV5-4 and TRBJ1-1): ETGVTQSPTHLIKTRGQQVTLRCSSQSGHNTVSWYQQALGQGPQFIFQYYREEENGRGNFPPRFSGLQFPNYSSELNVNALELDDSALYLCASSLSGPRTEAFFGQGTRLTVV.